The 32 T cell receptor beta chains reported below all come from one sample, sequenced in a study of identical twins. MiXCR, applied by TCRdb to the 5' RACE reads, yields one record per CDR3 protein. Of a few hundred thousand distinct CDR3 sequences listed, 6.5% are singletons. This sample was shared with a second study, whose subject was T cells expressing NK-cell markers.

The sequencing sample was made of CD8+ T cells sorted from blood. Receptors originate from a woman aged 18-29 years in good health.

This clonotype was detected only a few times. The chain couples TRBV6-4 to TRBJ1-6; perhaps TRBD1 as D (5 bases). V lost 4 bases to trimming and J lost 5 bases, with 12 bases between them. The CDR3 loop spans 15 amino acids. Per germline, CDR1 MRHNA and CDR2 SNTAGT. In nucleotides, the CDR3 is TGTGCCAGCAGTGTCCAGGGAGGGGATAATTCACCCCTCCACTTT. Its translation: CASSVQGGDNSPLHF.

This clonotype was picked up many times. The V and J genes are TRBV20-1 and TRBJ1-2, with a tentative D call TRBD1 (6 bases). Germline CDR1 DFQATT, CDR2 SNEGSKA (reference sequence). Trimming stripped 2 bases from V and 2 bases from J, with 12 bases between. CDR3 size: 14 residues. The CDR3, as DNA: TGCAGTGCTAGATCAGGGGAAGGCAACTATGGCTACACCTTC. It yields the protein CSARSGEGNYGYTF.

This clonotype came up many times. The CDR3 loop is CSASGLSGSEQFF. The CDR3 DNA reads as TGCAGTGCTAGTGGCCTTAGCGGGTCTGAGCAGTTCTTC. The chain uses TRBV20-1 and TRBJ2-1, with TRBD2 matching 7 bases. The CDR3 length is 13 residues. The germline V gene has CDR1 DFQATT and CDR2 SNEGSKA (reference sequence). V was pared by 3 bases and J by 9 bases, with 8 bases of the junction left unmatched.

The V call is TRBV9, the J call TRBJ1-5, with D possibly matching TRBD1 (5 bases). Germline-derived CDR1 and CDR2 are SGDLS and YYNGEE. This CDR3 has 15 residues. Trimming pared 0 bases from V and 5 bases from J, leaving 12 bases between. The CDR3 DNA follows: TGTGCCAGCAGCGTAGGCATAGGGGCGGATCAGCCCCAGCATTTT. Amino acids: CASSVGIGADQPQHF.

A remark on this clonotype: One end of the junction is discordant with germline, which a read error may explain. The chain couples TRBV11-3 to TRBJ2-1, with 7 bases lining up with TRBD1. This CDR3 has 11 residues. CDR1 SGHNT and CDR2 YENEEA come from the germline V gene. CDR3 nucleotide sequence: TGTGCCAGCAGCTCAGGGACAGCCCCTCTCTTC. Protein product: CASSSGTAPLF.

This clonotype was counted a few times. The CDR3 sequence: CASSPGPGTNEQFF. The CDR3, as DNA: TGTGCCAGCAGTCCGGGGCCGGGTACTAATGAGCAGTTCTTC. The chain combines TRBV6-1 with TRBJ2-1; D tentatively reads TRBD1 or TRBD2 (5 bases each). The CDR3 sequence is 14 residues long. Germline V CDR1 and CDR2: MNHNS, SASEGT. Trimming took off 5 bases at V and 7 bases at J, with 15 bases between the two ends.

The V gene is TRBV29-1, the J gene TRBJ2-1; D might be TRBD2 (6 bases). The CDR3 length is 12 residues. Per the germline V gene, CDR1 is SQVTM and CDR2 is ANQGSEA. Between the trimmed V and J ends, which lost 2 bases and 8 bases, there was a span of 10 bases. CDR3 amino acids: CSVEYPGDEQFF. The CDR3, as DNA: TGCAGCGTTGAATACCCGGGAGATGAGCAGTTCTTC.

This clonotype was seen many times. The chain is built from TRBV5-6 and TRBJ2-1; 7 bases match TRBD1. CDR3 length: 13 residues. Germline V lookup: CDR1 SGHDT, CDR2 YYEEEE. V was clipped by 5 bases and J by 8 bases; unmatched bases: 7. CDR3 protein: CASSRAGGDEQFF. The CDR3 DNA reads TGTGCCAGCAGTAGGGCAGGGGGTGATGAGCAGTTCTTC.

There are many counts of this clonotype. The chain combines TRBV4-1 with TRBJ2-1; D not resolved. V lost 3 bases to trimming and J lost 2 bases, with 14 bases between them. Germline assignment: CDR1 MGHRA and CDR2 YSYEKL. This CDR3 spans 16 amino acids. CDR3 in amino acids: CASSQALGGTYNEQFF. In DNA form, the CDR3 reads TGCGCCAGCAGCCAGGCTTTGGGCGGAACCTACAATGAGCAGTTCTTC.

This clonotype was found many times. The chain joins TRBV12-3 or TRBV12-4 to TRBJ2-1; D remains ambiguous. Trimming pared 8 bases from V and 10 bases from J, leaving 12 bases between. The CDR3 consists of 11 residues. The CDR3 reads CASGWGGEQFF. DNA of the CDR3: TGTGCCAGCGGGTGGGGTGGCGAGCAGTTCTTC.

This clonotype was picked up a small number of times. The rearrangement joins TRBV5-1 to TRBJ2-2; D remains ambiguous. Germline loops: CDR1 SGHRS, CDR2 YFSETQ. This CDR3 spans 16 amino acids. V was shortened by 0 bases and J by 3 bases, with 12 bases between the two germline ends. CDR3 DNA sequence: TGCGCCAGCAGCTTGGCCCGGCCTGGATACACCGGGGAGCTGTTTTTT. This sequence encodes CASSLARPGYTGELFF. Full variable domain (rest looked up from reference TRBV5-1 and TRBJ2-2): KAGVTQTPRYLIKTRGQQVTLSCSPISGHRSVSWYQQTPGQGLQFLFEYFSETQRNKGNFPGRFSGRQFSNSRSEMNVSTLELGDSALYLCASSLARPGYTGELFFGEGSRLTVL.

This clonotype turned up a few times. The rearrangement uses TRBV15 and TRBJ1-5, with D tentatively TRBD1 (5 bases). Trimming took off 5 bases at V and 0 bases at J, with 8 bases between the two ends. The CDR3 consists of 14 residues. From germline, CDR1 is LNHNV and CDR2 YYDKDF (reference sequence). CDR3 amino acids: CATSEGFSNQPQHF. The CDR3 nucleotides read TGTGCCACCAGCGAGGGGTTTAGCAATCAGCCCCAGCATTTT.

The gene calls are TRBV12-3 or TRBV12-4 and TRBJ2-1, with 15 bases matching TRBD2. V was clipped by 5 bases and J by 4 bases; unmatched bases: 9. The CDR3 extends over 18 amino acids. CDR3 in amino acids: CASSAGTSGGPYYNEQFF. Here the CDR3 DNA reads TGTGCCAGCAGTGCCGGGACTAGCGGGGGGCCTTATTACAATGAGCAGTTCTTC.

The DNA of the CDR3 is TGTGCCAACCCACCCTTAGCCGATCTCAATGGCTACACCTTC. As protein: CANPPLADLNGYTF. The V call is TRBV2, the J call TRBJ1-2; D uncertain. Trimming shortened V by 10 bases and J by 6 bases, and 21 bases separated the two germline ends. Germline V CDR1 and CDR2: SNHLY, FYNNEI. The CDR3 consists of 14 residues.

This clonotype was recorded a few times. The chain links TRBV11-1 to TRBJ2-1, with D perhaps matching TRBD2 (6 bases). Trimming stripped 5 bases from V and 3 bases from J, with 20 bases between. The germline CDR1 and CDR2 sequences are SGHAT and FQDESV (reference sequence). The CDR3 consists of 17 residues. The CDR3 protein is CASSPEGISGFYNEQFF. CDR3 in DNA: TGTGCCAGCAGCCCCGAGGGAATTAGCGGCTTCTACAATGAGCAGTTCTTC.

The rearrangement links TRBV2 to TRBJ2-7; no clear D. Trimming pared 4 bases from V and 9 bases from J, leaving 16 bases between. The CDR3 is 13 residues long. Germline lookup yields CDR1 SNHLY and CDR2 FYNNEI. The CDR3 here is CASSGSQVVGQYF. The CDR3 coding sequence is TGTGCCAGCAGTGGGAGTCAGGTCGTAGGGCAGTACTTC. Full variable domain (missing parts from reference TRBV2 and TRBJ2-7): EPEVTQTPSHQVTQMGQEVILRCVPISNHLYFYWYRQILGQKVEFLVSFYNNEISEKSEIFDDQFSVERPDGSNFTLKIRSTKLEDSAMYFCASSGSQVVGQYFGPGTRLTVT.

The chain is built from TRBV13 and TRBJ2-1; 10 positions agree with TRBD2. V was clipped by 1 base and J by 10 bases; unmatched bases: 7. The CDR3 is made up of 15 amino acids. The V gene's germline CDR1 is PRHDT and CDR2 FYEKMQ (reference sequence). The CDR3 sequence is CASSLEREGSGEQFF. CDR3 DNA: TGTGCCAGCAGCTTAGAGCGGGAGGGCTCAGGGGAGCAGTTCTTC.

There are a few counts of this clonotype. The V and J genes are TRBV4-1 and TRBJ1-2; the D gene is possibly TRBD1 (6 bases). The CDR3 sequence is 15 residues long. V dropped 1 base and J dropped 6 bases, with 15 bases sitting between them. CDR1 is MGHRA and CDR2 is YSYEKL in the germline V gene. The CDR3 DNA follows: TGCGCCAGCAGCCAAGGCATTAAGGGGGTCCATGGCTACACCTTC. Translated: CASSQGIKGVHGYTF.

The rearrangement links TRBV27 to TRBJ2-3; 12 bases map to TRBD2. V shed 1 base and J 2 bases; nucleotides not matched to a gene: 10. Germline lookup yields CDR1 MNHEY and CDR2 SMNVEV (reference sequence). This CDR3 is built from 19 residues. CDR3 bases: TGTGCCAGCAGTTTATTGCCTAGCGGGAGGGAGGGGATCACAGATACGCAGTATTTT. Its protein product is CASSLLPSGREGITDTQYF.

V and J are TRBV29-1 and TRBJ2-3; weak D call: TRBD2 (6 bases). Germline CDR1 reads SQVTM; CDR2 reads ANQGSEA. V shed 1 base and J shed 9 bases, with 23 bases lying between them. This CDR3 is built from 16 residues. The CDR3 region has the DNA TGCAGCGTTGAAGCCCCCGGGAGAAGGAATACTTTCACGCAGTATTTT. Amino acid sequence: CSVEAPGRRNTFTQYF.

This clonotype has just a few counts. This chain uses TRBV27 with TRBJ1-2; D gene uncertain. This CDR3 region has 16 residues. Deletions cut 5 bases from V and 4 bases from J, with 20 bases between. Per the germline V gene, CDR1 is MNHEY and CDR2 is SMNVEV (reference sequence). CDR3 in amino acids: CASSAPLGGRVYGYTF. The CDR3 coding sequence is TGTGCCAGCAGTGCGCCTCTGGGCGGACGGGTCTATGGCTACACCTTC.

The chain carries TRBV27 and TRBJ2-1; D uncertain. Deletions cut 11 bases from V and 3 bases from J, with 11 bases between. Germline V gene sequence: CDR1 MNHEY, CDR2 SMNVEV (reference sequence). The CDR3 is 12 amino acids. The CDR3 loop is CALGHRYNEQFF. The CDR3 coding sequence is TGTGCCCTTGGGCACCGCTACAATGAGCAGTTCTTC.

The sample holds many counts of this clonotype. The V gene is TRBV12-3 or TRBV12-4, the J gene TRBJ2-3; D call uncertain. The V and J ends lost 6 bases and 4 bases respectively, with 14 bases between them. This CDR3 contains 14 residues. The CDR3 is CASSWARAADTQYF. Here the CDR3 DNA reads TGTGCCAGCAGCTGGGCCCGGGCCGCAGATACGCAGTATTTT.

The J gene is TRBJ1-1, the V gene TRBV10-3; D uncertain. The CDR3 has 14 amino acids. Looked up from germline, CDR1 is ENHRY and CDR2 is SYGVKD. Trimming left V 7 bases short and J 5 bases short, with 17 bases between. The CDR3 reads CAITPNPLQTEAFF. The CDR3 coding sequence is TGTGCCATCACCCCGAACCCTTTACAAACTGAAGCTTTCTTT.

The V gene is TRBV20-1, the J gene TRBJ2-7; TRBD1 or TRBD2 may be the D gene (6 bases each). The V gene's germline CDR1 is DFQATT and CDR2 SNEGSKA (reference sequence). The CDR3 loop spans 15 amino acids. Trimming left V 5 bases short and J 0 bases short, with 17 bases between. The CDR3 coding sequence is TGCAGTGCTCCCACCGGGGGACATAGCTCCTACGAGCAGTACTTC. This encodes CSAPTGGHSSYEQYF.

This clonotype was observed a few times. The gene calls are TRBV5-5 and TRBJ2-7, with 8 positions matching TRBD2. This CDR3 has 14 amino acids. Germline CDR1 SGHKS, CDR2 YYEKEE (reference sequence). Trimming took 2 bases from V and 3 from J; bases not matched to a gene: 4. The CDR3 protein is CASSFRGLVYEQYF. The DNA of the CDR3 is TGTGCCAGCAGCTTTAGGGGACTAGTCTACGAGCAGTACTTC.

This clonotype was recorded at least ten times. This chain links TRBV9 with TRBJ2-1; 9 bases align to TRBD2. V lost 4 bases, J lost 0 bases, and 8 bases stayed unmatched. This CDR3 is built from 17 residues. From germline, CDR1 is SGDLS and CDR2 YYNGEE. The CDR3 here is CASSLAGDISSYNEQFF. The CDR3 DNA follows: TGTGCCAGCAGCTTAGCGGGGGACATATCCTCCTACAATGAGCAGTTCTTC.

This rearrangement joins TRBV12-3 or TRBV12-4 to TRBJ2-1; a weak D match, TRBD2 (6 bases). Trimming took off 5 bases at V and 6 bases at J, with 17 bases between the two ends. The CDR3 runs 15 residues. CDR3 bases: TGTGCCAGCAGTGGGAGGTTACTAAGACTCAATGAGCAGTTCTTC. Translation gives CASSGRLLRLNEQFF.

This clonotype turned up a few times. V and J are TRBV27 and TRBJ2-1, with 16 bases identical to TRBD2. The CDR3 contains 17 residues. Germline CDR1 is MNHEY and CDR2 is SMNVEV (reference sequence). The junction had 5 bases not matched to a gene; V was cut back by 4 bases and J by 5 bases. CDR3 region: CASSSGLAGGPDNEQFF. Written as DNA, the CDR3 is TGTGCCAGCAGTTCGGGACTAGCGGGAGGGCCGGACAATGAGCAGTTCTTC.

The chain joins TRBV6-2 or TRBV6-3 to TRBJ2-7; a possible D gene is TRBD1 (6 bases). V shed 8 bases and J shed 7 bases, with 21 bases lying between them. This CDR3 has 14 residues. Germline CDR1 is MNHEY and CDR2 is SVGEGT. The CDR3 loop reads CASDLGTRRREQYF. The CDR3 nucleotides read TGTGCCAGCGATCTCGGGACACGACGCCGAGAGCAGTACTTC.

This rearrangement joins TRBV27 to TRBJ1-2; 7 nucleotides agree with TRBD1. The CDR3 spans 13 residues. Looked up from germline, CDR1 is MNHEY and CDR2 is SMNVEV (reference sequence). V lost 11 bases to trimming and J lost 6 bases; unmatched junction nucleotides: 12. CDR3 nucleotide sequence: TGTGCCTCCAAAGTCGACAGGGCCCATGGCTACACCTTC. It translates to CASKVDRAHGYTF.

This chain connects TRBV15 to TRBJ1-5; 9 nucleotides align to TRBD1. With 3 bases clipped from V and 3 bases from J, the junction kept 3 bases outside the gene matches. CDR1 and CDR2 (germline): LNHNV, YYDKDF (reference sequence). The CDR3 is 15 residues long. CDR3 amino acids: CATSRGTGNNQPQHF. Here the CDR3 DNA reads TGTGCCACCAGCAGGGGGACAGGGAACAATCAGCCCCAGCATTTT. The variable domain in full, with the rest retrieved from reference TRBV15 and TRBJ1-5, is DAMVIQNPRYQVTQFGKPVTLSCSQTLNHNVMYWYQQKSSQAPKLLFHYYDKDFNNEADTPDNFQSRRPNTSFCFLDIRSPGLGDTAMYLCATSRGTGNNQPQHFGDGTRLSIL.